Following are 10 T cell receptor beta chains from one sample sequenced in a study of T cell responses to AZD1222 COVID-19 vaccine. Libraries were prepared by immunoSEQ multiplex PCR; TCRdb keeps only in-frame clonotypes and omits some of them. Of approximately 100,000 clones detected, nearly 90% appear once; the ten largest clones hold 2.8%. The sequencing here drew on peripheral blood, taken on day 0 of MenACWY control vaccination. The source of these receptors is an adult in good health.

The chain combines TRBV6-5 with TRBJ2-1; D may be TRBD2 (6 bases). The CDR3 is made up of 15 amino acids. V was trimmed by 6 bases and J by 2 bases, leaving 14 bases between them. In germline, CDR1 is MNHEY, CDR2 SVGAGI. DNA of the CDR3: TGTGCCAGCAGCGAGGGGACTTACCCCTACAATGAGCAGTTCTTC. It yields the protein CASSEGTYPYNEQFF.

This sequence joins TRBV6-5 and TRBJ1-1, with D possibly being TRBD1 (6 bases). The ends were cut back, 0 bases at V and 7 bases at J, with 12 bases in the middle. In germline, CDR1 is MNHEY, CDR2 SVGAGI. The CDR3 is made up of 14 amino acids. This CDR3 is CASSYSSEGVEAFF. The CDR3 bases are TGTGCCAGCAGTTACTCGTCCGAGGGGGTTGAAGCTTTCTTT.

The chain carries TRBV4-2 and TRBJ1-1; D is perhaps TRBD1 (6 bases). This CDR3 has 15 residues. The V end was cut by 2 bases, the J end by 3 bases, with 13 bases between. The V gene's germline CDR1 is LGHNA and CDR2 YNFKEQ. The chain's CDR3 is CASSQIIGGYTEAFF. The CDR3 DNA follows: TGTGCCAGCAGCCAAATTATAGGGGGATACACTGAAGCTTTCTTT.

The CDR3 region has the DNA TGCGCCAGCAGCTTGGGCACAGGGATTTGGAGTATGAACACTGAAGCTTTCTTT. Its translation: CASSLGTGIWSMNTEAFF. The V and J genes are TRBV5-1 and TRBJ1-1; a possible D gene is TRBD1 (6 bases). The CDR3 length is 18 residues. Germline V CDR1 and CDR2: SGHRS, YFSETQ. V was pared by 0 bases and J by 0 bases, with 18 bases between.

The chain recombines TRBV5-4 with TRBJ1-2, with D maybe TRBD1 (5 bases). CDR1 and CDR2 (germline): SGHNT, YYREEE (reference sequence). The CDR3 spans 15 residues. Trimming shortened V by 0 bases and J by 6 bases, and 15 bases separated the two germline ends. CDR3 loop: CASSLGTNEFHGYTF. The CDR3, as DNA: TGTGCCAGCAGCTTGGGGACAAACGAGTTCCATGGCTACACCTTC.

This rearrangement joins TRBV5-1 to TRBJ2-3, with unresolved D. The germline gives CDR1 SGHRS, CDR2 YFSETQ. CDR3 size: 14 residues. The V gene lost 0 bases and the J gene lost 4 bases, with 9 bases spanning the gap. In nucleotides, the CDR3 is TGCGCCAGCAGCTTGGGCTCTTTGGCAGATACGCAGTATTTT. Protein: CASSLGSLADTQYF. Together with reference TRBV5-1 and TRBJ2-3, the CDR3 gives the full variable domain: KAGVTQTPRYLIKTRGQQVTLSCSPISGHRSVSWYQQTPGQGLQFLFEYFSETQRNKGNFPGRFSGRQFSNSRSEMNVSTLELGDSALYLCASSLGSLADTQYFGPGTRLTVL.

V usage is TRBV29-1 and J usage is TRBJ2-3, with D perhaps TRBD1 or TRBD2 (7 bases each). The germline V gene encodes CDR1 SQVTM and CDR2 ANQGSEA. The CDR3 has 15 residues. Trimming pared 6 bases from V and 1 base from J, leaving 17 bases between. The CDR3 DNA follows: TGCAGCGTGACCCCTCAGGGGGGGGGCACAGATACGCAGTATTTT. It translates to CSVTPQGGGTDTQYF.

This chain uses TRBV28 with TRBJ2-2; 8 bases agree with TRBD2. There are 15 residues in the CDR3. V shed 8 bases and J 0 bases; nucleotides not matched to a gene: 5. CDR1 is MDHEN, CDR2 SYDVKM, per germline. The CDR3 nucleotides are TGTGCCAGCCACAGCGGGGGCGCGAACACCGGGGAGCTGTTTTTT. This translates into CASHSGGANTGELFF.

The chain employs TRBV19 and TRBJ1-1; perhaps TRBD1 as D (5 bases). Per germline, CDR1 LNHDA and CDR2 SQIVND (reference sequence). V dropped 3 bases and J dropped 7 bases, with 18 bases sitting between them. This CDR3 is built from 15 residues. The DNA for the CDR3 is TGTGCCAGTAGTATGCTCAGGGCCACAGCGGGTGAAGCTTTCTTT. Translation: CASSMLRATAGEAFF.

The chain links TRBV7-9 to TRBJ2-1; possible D gene TRBD2, 5 bases. The V end lost 3 bases, the J end lost 0 bases, and 6 bases lay between the germline ends. The CDR3 covers 14 residues. Germline lookup yields CDR1 SEHNR and CDR2 FQNEAQ (reference sequence). The CDR3 DNA sequence: TGTGCCAGCAGCTTTACTAGCTCCTACAATGAGCAGTTCTTC. This codes for CASSFTSSYNEQFF.